This TCR beta chain was sequenced during a study of T-cell reconstitution after alpha-beta-depleted transplantation in children. Unique molecular identifiers were incorporated when the TCRbeta library was constructed. TCRdb processed the PCR reads anew with MiXCR; each CDR3 protein has one entry. This table has hundreds of thousands of distinct CDR3 sequences, roughly 13% appearing once. This clonotype appeared a few times. What it binds is not known. Relative to the germline gene, one junction end is altered; a read error may explain this. CDR3 length: 11 residues. CDR1 is SNHLY and CDR2 is FYNNEI in the germline V gene. The study's findings and limits: The authors attributed T-cell counts and diversity one year after transplant mostly to newly produced T cells. The origin of alpha-beta T cells about two months after transplant was reportedly several hundred expanded graft clones. Surviving recipient T cells and thymic progenitors underlay high day-60 TCRbeta diversity in some patients.

The chain links TRBV2 to TRBJ2-5; the D gene is possibly TRBD1 (6 bases). The sequence came from a male patient aged 10 to 17 who had a stem cell transplant for acute myeloid leukemia, so the T cells may come from the graft donor. The sequencing used PBMCs, mostly from graft donor cells, collected 360 days after TCRalphabeta/CD19-depleted stem cell transplant. The chain's CDR3 is CASRFPGQPHF. The CDR3 DNA sequence: TGTGCCAGCAGGTTCCCCGGACAGCCACATTTC.